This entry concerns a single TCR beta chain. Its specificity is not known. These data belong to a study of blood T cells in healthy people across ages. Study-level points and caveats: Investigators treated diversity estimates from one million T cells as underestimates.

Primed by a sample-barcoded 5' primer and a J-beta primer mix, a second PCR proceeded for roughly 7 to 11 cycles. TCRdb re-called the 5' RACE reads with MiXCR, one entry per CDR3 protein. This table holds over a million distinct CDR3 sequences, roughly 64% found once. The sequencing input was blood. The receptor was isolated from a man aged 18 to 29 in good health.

CDR3 in amino acids: CASSVRLAENTGELFF. The CDR3 DNA reads as TGTGCCAGCAGCGTACGACTAGCGGAGAACACCGGGGAGCTGTTTTTT. V and J are TRBV9 and TRBJ2-2; 9 nucleotides line up with TRBD2. The V gene's germline CDR1 is SGDLS and CDR2 YYNGEE. CDR3 length: 16 amino acids. The V gene end was trimmed by 1 base and the J gene end by 1 base; junction bases not matched to a gene: 2.